These T cell receptor beta chains were read from a single sample in a study of OX40 agonist ivuxolimab in advanced cancers. Here immunoSEQ multiplex PCR was the method, and the copy in TCRdb shows in-frame clones only, minus some. Among over 50,000 clones listed, around nine tenths were seen once. The material sequenced was CD4+ or CD8+ T cells sorted from blood, taken in a trial of the OX40 agonist ivuxolimab. All receptors come from an adult with an advanced solid tumor such as melanoma, head and neck, liver or kidney cancer. Each CDR3 is given with its conserved first and last residue. D genes are given only for firm matches. A row's size may be missing; if present it is once, few, many or a size class.

V: TRBV6-6; D: -; J: TRBJ1-6; size: -; DNA: TGTGCCAGCAGGGGGGGGGCTAATTCACCCCTCCACTTT; CDR3: CASRGGANSPLHF
V: TRBV5-6; D: -; J: TRBJ2-7; size: -; DNA: TGTGCCAGCAGCCCCCTCGGCGGAGACTACGAGCAGTACTTC; CDR3: CASSPLGGDYEQYF
V: TRBV4-1; D: -; J: TRBJ2-7; size: -; DNA: TGCGCCAGCAGCAACGGACAGGGAGGGTACGAGCAGTACTTC; CDR3: CASSNGQGGYEQYF
V: TRBV7-9; D: -; J: TRBJ1-3; size: -; DNA: TGTGCCAGCAGCTTAGGTGGCAGCTCTGGAAACACCATATATTTT; CDR3: CASSLGGSSGNTIYF
V: TRBV7-7; D: TRBD2; J: TRBJ2-3; size: few; DNA: TGTGCTAGCAGCTCCCTCGGCGGGGGAACAGATACGCAGTATTTT; CDR3: CASSSLGGGTDTQYF
V: TRBV2; D: TRBD1; J: TRBJ2-1; size: -; DNA: TGTGCCAGCAGTTCCGGGACAGGGGGCCACGGGAACCTCTTC; CDR3: CASSSGTGGHGNLF
V: TRBV4-2; D: -; J: TRBJ1-5; size: -; DNA: TGTGCCAGCAGCCAAGATCGGGTAGGTGGATATAGCAATCAGCCCCAGCATTTT; CDR3: CASSQDRVGGYSNQPQHF
V: TRBV5-1; D: TRBD2; J: TRBJ2-1; size: -; DNA: TGCGCCAGCAGCTTGGGACTAGCTAAGAATGAGCAGTTCTTC; CDR3: CASSLGLAKNEQFF
V: TRBV29-1; D: TRBD1; J: TRBJ2-3; size: medium-sized; DNA: TGCAGCGTAACCAAAAACCTTTTAACAGGGACAGCCGATACGCAGTATTTT; CDR3: CSVTKNLLTGTADTQYF
V: TRBV28; D: -; J: TRBJ2-5; size: once; DNA: TGTGCCAGCAGTCCCCTTGGGGGGGGGCGGGAGACCCAGTACTTC; CDR3: CASSPLGGGRETQYF
V: TRBV28; D: -; J: TRBJ1-1; size: -; DNA: TGTGCCAGCAGGTCCGGCAGTGTCTTTGGAAGGAACACTGAAGCTTTCTTT; CDR3: CASRSGSVFGRNTEAFF
V: TRBV5-4; D: TRBD1; J: TRBJ2-7; size: -; DNA: TGTGCCAGCAGCCTATCCGGGACAGGGACCTACGAGCAGTACTTC; CDR3: CASSLSGTGTYEQYF
V: TRBV2; D: -; J: TRBJ2-1; size: -; DNA: TGTGCCAGCACCAAAGACTCCGGGAATGAGCAGTTCTTC; CDR3: CASTKDSGNEQFF
V: TRBV7-9; D: TRBD1; J: TRBJ1-5; size: -; DNA: TGTGCCAGCAGCTTCGACAGGGGCAATCAGCCCCAGCATTTT; CDR3: CASSFDRGNQPQHF
V: TRBV28; D: -; J: TRBJ2-2; size: -; DNA: TGTGCCAGCAGTTTGGACATCTCGGGCACCGGGGAGCTGTTTTTT; CDR3: CASSLDISGTGELFF
V: TRBV5-6; D: -; J: TRBJ2-4; size: -; DNA: TGTGCCAGCAGCTTGGAGGGCGGTCCTCTAAACATTCAGTACTTC; CDR3: CASSLEGGPLNIQYF
V: TRBV5-1; D: -; J: TRBJ1-1; size: -; DNA: TGCGCCAGCAGCTTGGCGCCAGGGAACACTGAAGCTTTCTTT; CDR3: CASSLAPGNTEAFF
V: TRBV7-8; D: TRBD1; J: TRBJ2-7; size: -; DNA: TGTGCCAGCAGCACCGGACAGGGTCGATCCTACGAGCAGTACTTC; CDR3: CASSTGQGRSYEQYF
V: TRBV28; D: -; J: TRBJ1-1; size: -; DNA: TGTGCCAGCAGTTTACCGGGTGGACACACTGAAGCTTTCTTT; CDR3: CASSLPGGHTEAFF
V: TRBV6-5; D: -; J: TRBJ1-2; size: -; DNA: TGTGCCAGCAGTTACTCGATAGGGCAAGATGGCTACACCTTC; CDR3: CASSYSIGQDGYTF
V: TRBV6-5; D: -; J: TRBJ1-2; size: -; DNA: TGTGCCAGCAGACCACTCGGGACGCATGGCTACACCTTC; CDR3: CASRPLGTHGYTF
V: TRBV30; D: -; J: TRBJ1-2; size: -; DNA: TGTGCCTGGAGTAGGCCCCTAAGCGGTGGCTACACCTTC; CDR3: CAWSRPLSGGYTF
V: TRBV2; D: -; J: TRBJ1-2; size: -; DNA: TGTGCCAGCATACCGACGATCTATGGCTACACCTTC; CDR3: CASIPTIYGYTF
V: TRBV9; D: -; J: TRBJ2-3; size: -; DNA: TGTGCCAGCAGCGTGGGGGGAGTTTACGCGGATACGCAGTATTTT; CDR3: CASSVGGVYADTQYF
V: TRBV6-1; D: TRBD1; J: TRBJ1-5; size: -; DNA: TGTGCCAGCAGTGAAGGGACAGGGGGCGCAAGGCAGCCCCAGCATTTT; CDR3: CASSEGTGGARQPQHF
V: TRBV5-6; D: TRBD1; J: TRBJ2-5; size: -; DNA: TGTGCCAGCAGCTTGGCCTCACACAGGGGGAAAGAGACCCAGTACTTC; CDR3: CASSLASHRGKETQYF